The source of this T cell receptor (beta chain) is a study of T cells in Graves' hyperthyroidism and ophthalmopathy (dated by TCRdb to between 2019 and 2020). In the study overall: Peripheral blood samples were taken at the time of initial diagnosis, prior to any treatment. The 75 to 100 discovery patients were randomly split 7:3 into training and test sets. After blood sampling, hyperthyroidism patients were treated with methimazole at a starting dose of 30 mg daily, and ophthalmopathy patients were treated with high-dose intravenous methylprednisolone. TCR V-J signatures able to tell the groups apart were searched for in a discovery cohort of 100 patients, of whom around 43 had Graves' ophthalmopathy and 57 had stable Graves' hyperthyroidism. The study also compared thyroid tissue and blood T-cell repertoires from over 5 Graves' hyperthyroidism patients. An independent validation cohort of under 20 hyperthyroidism patients and about 15 patients who later progressed to ophthalmopathy tested prospective prediction of ophthalmopathy. The paper describes TCR Vbeta CDR3 sequencing of 130 to 150 peripheral blood samples, made up of under 50 ophthalmopathy patients, roughly 72 hyperthyroidism patients and 17 progressor patients.

A distance of 10 bases separates the germline ends of V and J, which lose 0 bases and 6 bases respectively. CDR1 MNHEY and CDR2 SVGEGT were looked up in the germline V gene. The CDR3 goes from the cysteine to the phenylalanine over 14 residues. The CDR3 DNA has 42 bases and is translated from base 1. The paper's findings and limits, for the study overall: In validation, the model predicted progression to ophthalmopathy with just under 71% sensitivity and roughly 72% specificity, a median of around 6.6 months before onset. A 13 V-J signature model separated ophthalmopathy from stable hyperthyroidism, with about 88% sensitivity and about 81% specificity in cross-validation and 80%/75% in testing. Most expanded thyroid clonotypes (frequency above 0.001) were also found in blood, which suggests that blood repertoires may mirror thyroid immune responses. Sample size was not statistically predetermined, and investigators were not blinded to group allocation.

A patient counted as having stable Graves' hyperthyroidism if no progression to ophthalmopathy occurred over 18 months of follow-up. Hyperthyroidism patients were newly diagnosed, had a disease duration of under 2 months, and were aged 18 to 65 years. Any patient with an uncontrolled infection, another autoimmune disease, pregnancy or lactation was excluded. Diagnoses relied on clinical symptoms, serum thyroxine and TRAb, thyroid ultrasound and orbital computed tomography. PBMCs were isolated from roughly 10 ml of fresh peripheral blood by Ficoll-Paque density gradient centrifugation. Total RNA was extracted using Trizol reagent, and RNA quality was assessed on an Agilent 2100 Bioanalyzer. Concerning this clonotype itself: No antigen is known for it. No base-level quality is on record; no much larger clone is a single base apart.

The TCR beta CDR3 regions were amplified from the RNA transcripts. The first round of RT-PCR for the TCR CDR3 was performed with the HTBI primer set and the Qiagen OneStep RT-PCR kit. Libraries were constructed in a second round of multiplex PCR, after which size selection and purification were carried out. Libraries were sequenced paired-end with 100 bp reads on an Illumina HiSeq2000. Per the authors' processing: SOAPnuke was used to process the raw data, with reads discarded if the reads contained adapters or uncalled bases, had a mean Phred below 15, or lacked an exact constant-primer or identifier match. High-quality paired reads were merged using COPE v1.2.5, and each unique nucleotide sequence was defined as a clonotype. MiTCR v1.1 was used to align clonotypes to the IMGT TRBV, TRBD and TRBJ reference segments. The analysis was restricted to V-J combinations with a frequency above 0.0001, which together covered roughly 99% of the repertoires. A TCS score was defined as the ratio between F50 (clonal expansion) and ExV (chaos), using BLOSUM62-based TCRdist between CDR3 peptides within each V-J. Welch's t-statistics and random forest reduced roughly 530 V-J features to 10 to 15, which were used in a naive Bayes classifier (R e1071). TCRdb reworked the public reads: Q25 trimming with fastp, MiXCR clone assembly, productive beta chains retained. Every CDR3 protein is listed once, alongside the most common genes and DNA of its rows. The V and J calls here are based on TCRdb, not the publication. Counted in this sample were roughly 740,000 distinct CDR3 sequences; around 17% of them appeared once. Under 8.5% of the sample comes from the top ten.

In this chain, TRBV6-2 or TRBV6-3 is recombined with TRBJ2-3, with the identity of the D gene unclear. The specimen sequenced was blood. The receptor's source is a young man with Graves' hyperthyroidism. The nucleotides are TGTGCCAGCAGTTACTCGGAAGGGATGGATACGCAGTATTTT. Protein translation: CASSYSEGMDTQYF.